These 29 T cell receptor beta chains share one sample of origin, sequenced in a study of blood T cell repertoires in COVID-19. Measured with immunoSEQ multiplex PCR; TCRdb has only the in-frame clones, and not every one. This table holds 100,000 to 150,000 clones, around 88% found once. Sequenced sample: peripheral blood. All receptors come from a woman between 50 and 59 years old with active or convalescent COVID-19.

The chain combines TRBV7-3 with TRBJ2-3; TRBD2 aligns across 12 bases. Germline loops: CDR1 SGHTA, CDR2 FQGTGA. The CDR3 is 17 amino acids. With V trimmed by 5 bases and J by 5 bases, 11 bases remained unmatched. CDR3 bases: TGTGCCAGCAGCCAGGGGGCTAGCGGGAGGGCGGGAGATACGCAGTATTTT. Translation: CASSQGASGRAGDTQYF.

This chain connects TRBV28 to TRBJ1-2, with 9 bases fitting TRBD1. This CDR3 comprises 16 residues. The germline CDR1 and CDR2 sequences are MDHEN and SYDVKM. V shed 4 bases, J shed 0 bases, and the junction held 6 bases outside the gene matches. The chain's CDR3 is CASSSPGQGANYGYTF. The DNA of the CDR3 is TGTGCCAGCAGTTCGCCGGGACAGGGAGCTAACTATGGCTACACCTTC.

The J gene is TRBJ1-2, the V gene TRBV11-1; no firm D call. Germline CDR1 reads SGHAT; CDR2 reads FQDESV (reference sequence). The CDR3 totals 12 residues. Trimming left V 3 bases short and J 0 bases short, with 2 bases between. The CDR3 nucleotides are TGTGCCAGCAGCTTCTCTAACTATGGCTACACCTTC. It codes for CASSFSNYGYTF.

CDR3 residues: CASSLAPPRETQYF. CDR3 in DNA: TGTGCCAGCAGCTTGGCCCCGCCGCGGGAGACCCAGTACTTC. The chain has TRBV5-4 and TRBJ2-5; D call uncertain. This CDR3 comprises 14 residues. The germline V gene encodes CDR1 SGHNT and CDR2 YYREEE (reference sequence). V was clipped by 0 bases and J by 5 bases, with 11 bases between them.

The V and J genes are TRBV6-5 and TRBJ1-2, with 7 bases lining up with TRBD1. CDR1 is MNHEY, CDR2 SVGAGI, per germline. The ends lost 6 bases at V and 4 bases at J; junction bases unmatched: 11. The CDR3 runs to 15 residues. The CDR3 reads CASSRQGDRGYGYTF. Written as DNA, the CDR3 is TGTGCCAGCAGCCGCCAGGGGGATCGTGGCTATGGCTACACCTTC.

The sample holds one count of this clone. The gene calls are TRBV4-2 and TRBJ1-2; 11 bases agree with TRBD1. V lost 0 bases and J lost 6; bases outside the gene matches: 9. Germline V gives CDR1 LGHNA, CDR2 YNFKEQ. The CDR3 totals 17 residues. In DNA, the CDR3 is TGTGCCAGCAGCCAAGACGTGGACAGGGGGCGTTCAAATGGCTACACCTTC. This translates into CASSQDVDRGRSNGYTF.

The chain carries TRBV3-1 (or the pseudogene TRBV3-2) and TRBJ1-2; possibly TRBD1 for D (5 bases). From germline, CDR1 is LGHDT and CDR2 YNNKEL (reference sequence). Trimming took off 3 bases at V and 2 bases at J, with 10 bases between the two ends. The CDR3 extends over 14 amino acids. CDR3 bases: TGTGCCAGCAGCCACTCGGGGGGGAACTATGGCTACACCTTC. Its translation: CASSHSGGNYGYTF.

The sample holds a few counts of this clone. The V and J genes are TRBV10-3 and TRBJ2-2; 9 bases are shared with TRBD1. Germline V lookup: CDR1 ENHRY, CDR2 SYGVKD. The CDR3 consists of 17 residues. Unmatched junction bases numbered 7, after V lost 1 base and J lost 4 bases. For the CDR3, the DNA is TGTGCCATCAGTGAGTTGGGACAGGGTTTTGGCACCGGGGAGCTGTTTTTT. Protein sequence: CAISELGQGFGTGELFF.

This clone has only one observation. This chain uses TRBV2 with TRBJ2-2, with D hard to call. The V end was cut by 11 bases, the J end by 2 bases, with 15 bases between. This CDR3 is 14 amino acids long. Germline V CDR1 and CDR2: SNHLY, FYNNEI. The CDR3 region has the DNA TGTGCCTCCTGGGCCAGTCCTAACACCGGGGAGCTGTTTTTT. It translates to CASWASPNTGELFF.

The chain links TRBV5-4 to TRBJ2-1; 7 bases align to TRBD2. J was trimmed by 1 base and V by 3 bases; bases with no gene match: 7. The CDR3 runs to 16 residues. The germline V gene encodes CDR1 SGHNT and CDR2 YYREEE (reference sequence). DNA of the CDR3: TGTGCCAGCAGCTCGCAGCGGGGCCAATCCTACAATGAGCAGTTCTTC. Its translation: CASSSQRGQSYNEQFF.

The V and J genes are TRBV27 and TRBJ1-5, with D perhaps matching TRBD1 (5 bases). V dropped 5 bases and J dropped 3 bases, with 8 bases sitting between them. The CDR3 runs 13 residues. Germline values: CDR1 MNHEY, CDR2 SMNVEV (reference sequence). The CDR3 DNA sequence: TGTGCCAGCAGTAAACAGGTCAATCAGCCCCAGCATTTT. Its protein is CASSKQVNQPQHF.

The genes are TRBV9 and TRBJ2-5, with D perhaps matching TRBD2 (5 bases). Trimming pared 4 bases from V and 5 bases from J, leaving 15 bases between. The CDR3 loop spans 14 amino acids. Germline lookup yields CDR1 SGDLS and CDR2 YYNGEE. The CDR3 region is CASSPSSLGETQYF. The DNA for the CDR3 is TGTGCCAGCAGCCCATCTAGCTTAGGGGAGACCCAGTACTTC.

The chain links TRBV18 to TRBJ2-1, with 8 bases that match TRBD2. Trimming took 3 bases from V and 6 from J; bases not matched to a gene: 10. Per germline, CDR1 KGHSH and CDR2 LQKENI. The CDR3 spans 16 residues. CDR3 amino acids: CASSPAGGETLNEQFF. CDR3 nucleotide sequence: TGTGCCAGCTCACCGGCGGGGGGCGAAACTCTCAATGAGCAGTTCTTC.

The CDR3 is CASSQTGGGNEKLFF. CDR3 DNA: TGTGCCAGCAGCCAGACAGGGGGCGGCAATGAAAAACTGTTTTTT. J is TRBJ1-4 and V is TRBV28; 10 bases are a match to TRBD1. The CDR3 totals 15 residues. Germline CDR1 MDHEN, CDR2 SYDVKM. V lost 6 bases and J lost 5; bases outside the gene matches: 6.

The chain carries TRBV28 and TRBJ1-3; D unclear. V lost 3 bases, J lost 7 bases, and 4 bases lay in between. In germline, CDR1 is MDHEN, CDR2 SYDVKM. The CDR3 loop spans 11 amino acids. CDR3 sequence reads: CASSLRNTIYF. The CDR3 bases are TGTGCCAGCAGTTTGCGGAACACCATATATTTT.

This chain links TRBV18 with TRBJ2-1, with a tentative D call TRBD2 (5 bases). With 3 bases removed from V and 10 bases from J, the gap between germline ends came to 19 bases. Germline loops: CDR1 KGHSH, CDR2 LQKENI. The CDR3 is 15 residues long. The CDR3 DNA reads TGTGCCAGCTCACCCCTGAGCCGGGATGGTGGAGAGCAGTTCTTC. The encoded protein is CASSPLSRDGGEQFF.

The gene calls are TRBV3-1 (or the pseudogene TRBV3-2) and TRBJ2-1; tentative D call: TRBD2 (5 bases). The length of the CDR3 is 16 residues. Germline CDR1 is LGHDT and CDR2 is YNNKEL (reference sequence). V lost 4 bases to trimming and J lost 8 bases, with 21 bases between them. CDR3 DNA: TGTGCCAGCAGCCTGGAAAGCGGACGGTCGGTGCATGAGCAGTTCTTC. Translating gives CASSLESGRSVHEQFF.

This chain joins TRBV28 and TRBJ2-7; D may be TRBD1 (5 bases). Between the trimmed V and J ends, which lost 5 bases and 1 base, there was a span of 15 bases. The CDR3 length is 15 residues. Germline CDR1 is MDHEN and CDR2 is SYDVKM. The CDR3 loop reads CASSLVTALSYEQYF. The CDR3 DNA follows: TGTGCCAGCAGTCTAGTGACAGCCCTTTCCTACGAGCAGTACTTC.

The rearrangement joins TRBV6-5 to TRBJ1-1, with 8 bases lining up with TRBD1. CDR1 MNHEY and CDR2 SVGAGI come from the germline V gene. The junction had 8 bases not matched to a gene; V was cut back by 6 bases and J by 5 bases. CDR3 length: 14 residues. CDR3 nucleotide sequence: TGTGCCAGCAGCCGAGGACAGGGTCGAACTGAAGCTTTCTTT. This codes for CASSRGQGRTEAFF.

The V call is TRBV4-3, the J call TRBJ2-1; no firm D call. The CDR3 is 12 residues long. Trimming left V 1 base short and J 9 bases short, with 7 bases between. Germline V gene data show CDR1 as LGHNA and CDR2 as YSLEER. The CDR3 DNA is TGCGCCAGCAGCCAAGGTCCTGTTGAGCAGTTCTTC. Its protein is CASSQGPVEQFF.

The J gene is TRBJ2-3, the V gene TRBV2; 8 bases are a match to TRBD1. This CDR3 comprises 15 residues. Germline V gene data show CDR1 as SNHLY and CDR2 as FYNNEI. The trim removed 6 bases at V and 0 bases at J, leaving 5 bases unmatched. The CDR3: CASRGRTGSTDTQYF. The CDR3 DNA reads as TGTGCCAGCAGAGGCCGGACAGGGAGCACAGATACGCAGTATTTT.

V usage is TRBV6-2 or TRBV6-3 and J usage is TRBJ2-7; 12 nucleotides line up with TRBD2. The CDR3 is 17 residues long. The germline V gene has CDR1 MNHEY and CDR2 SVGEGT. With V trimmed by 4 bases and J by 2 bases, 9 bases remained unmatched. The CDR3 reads CASSSLLAGGTAYEQYF. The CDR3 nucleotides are TGTGCCAGCAGTTCACTGCTAGCGGGAGGGACAGCCTACGAGCAGTACTTC.

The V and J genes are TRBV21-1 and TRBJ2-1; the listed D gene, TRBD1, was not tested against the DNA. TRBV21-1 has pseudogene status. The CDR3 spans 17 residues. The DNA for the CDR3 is TGTGCCAGCAGCAAAGCTGGCCTGGTCAGGTCCTACAATGAGCAGTTCTTC. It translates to CASSKAGLVRSYNEQFF.

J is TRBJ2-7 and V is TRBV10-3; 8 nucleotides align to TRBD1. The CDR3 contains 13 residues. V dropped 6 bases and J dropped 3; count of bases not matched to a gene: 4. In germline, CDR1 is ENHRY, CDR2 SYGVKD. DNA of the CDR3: TGTGCCATCAGCCAAGGACAGGGCTACGAGCAGTACTTC. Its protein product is CAISQGQGYEQYF.

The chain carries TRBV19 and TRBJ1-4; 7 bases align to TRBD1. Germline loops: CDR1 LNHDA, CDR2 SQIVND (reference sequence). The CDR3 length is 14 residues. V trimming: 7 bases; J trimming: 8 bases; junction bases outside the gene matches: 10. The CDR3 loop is CASNSPGQPEKLFF. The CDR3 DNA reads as TGTGCCAGTAATTCTCCGGGACAGCCGGAAAAACTGTTTTTT. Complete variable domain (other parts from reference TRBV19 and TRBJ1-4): DGGITQSPKYLFRKEGQNVTLSCEQNLNHDAMYWYRQDPGQGLRLIYYSQIVNDFQKGDIAEGYSVSREKKESFPLTVTSAQKNPTAFYLCASNSPGQPEKLFFGSGTQLSVL.

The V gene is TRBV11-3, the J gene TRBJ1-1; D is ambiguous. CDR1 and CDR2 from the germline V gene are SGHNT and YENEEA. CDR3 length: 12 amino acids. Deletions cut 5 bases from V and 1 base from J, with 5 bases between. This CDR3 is CASSGENTEAFF. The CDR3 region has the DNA TGTGCCAGCAGCGGAGAGAACACTGAAGCTTTCTTT.

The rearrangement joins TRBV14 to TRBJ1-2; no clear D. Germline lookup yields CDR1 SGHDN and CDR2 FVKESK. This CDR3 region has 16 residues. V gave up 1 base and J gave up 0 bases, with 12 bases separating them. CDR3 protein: CASSQVNHRPNYGYTF. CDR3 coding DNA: TGTGCCAGCAGCCAAGTGAATCACAGACCTAACTATGGCTACACCTTC.

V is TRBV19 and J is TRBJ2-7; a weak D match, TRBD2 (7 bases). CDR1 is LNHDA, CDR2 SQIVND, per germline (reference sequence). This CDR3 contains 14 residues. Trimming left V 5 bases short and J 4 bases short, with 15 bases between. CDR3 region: CASSLGGAHYEQYF. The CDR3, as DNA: TGTGCCAGTAGTTTGGGGGGGGCCCATTACGAGCAGTACTTC.

CDR3 nucleotide sequence: TGTGCCAGCAGTTCTTCCGGGACTAGCGGGAGATGGTCCTACGAGCAGTACTTC. Translating gives CASSSSGTSGRWSYEQYF. The V and J genes are TRBV2 and TRBJ2-7, with 14 bases identical to TRBD2. V was clipped by 5 bases and J by 1 base; unmatched bases: 10. This CDR3 is built from 18 residues. In germline, CDR1 is SNHLY, CDR2 FYNNEI.